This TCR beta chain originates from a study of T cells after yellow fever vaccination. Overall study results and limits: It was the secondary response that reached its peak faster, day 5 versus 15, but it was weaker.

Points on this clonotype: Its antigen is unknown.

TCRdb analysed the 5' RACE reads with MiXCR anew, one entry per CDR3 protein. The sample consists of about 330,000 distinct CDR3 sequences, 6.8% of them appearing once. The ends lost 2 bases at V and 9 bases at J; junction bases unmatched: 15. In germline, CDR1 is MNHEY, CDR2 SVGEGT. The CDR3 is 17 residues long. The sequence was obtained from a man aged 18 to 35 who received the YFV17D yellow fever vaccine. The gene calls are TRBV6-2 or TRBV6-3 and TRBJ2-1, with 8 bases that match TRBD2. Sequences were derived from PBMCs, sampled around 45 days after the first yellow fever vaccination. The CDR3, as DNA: TGTGCCAGCAGTTACCCCCTTCGGGGGGGCCTAGACCTTGAGCAGTTCTTC. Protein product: CASSYPLRGGLDLEQFF.